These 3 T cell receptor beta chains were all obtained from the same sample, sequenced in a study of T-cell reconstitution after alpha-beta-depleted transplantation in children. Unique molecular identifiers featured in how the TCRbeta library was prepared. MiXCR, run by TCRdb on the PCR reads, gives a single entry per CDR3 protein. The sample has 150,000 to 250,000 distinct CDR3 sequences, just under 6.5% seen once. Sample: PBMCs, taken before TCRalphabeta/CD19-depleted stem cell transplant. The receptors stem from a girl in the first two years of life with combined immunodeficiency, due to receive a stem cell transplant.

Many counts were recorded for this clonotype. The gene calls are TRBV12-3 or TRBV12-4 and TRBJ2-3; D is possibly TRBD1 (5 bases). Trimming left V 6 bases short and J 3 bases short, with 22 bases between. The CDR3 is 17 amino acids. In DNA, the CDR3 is TGTGCCAGCAGCCCGACTCCCGCAGGGATCAGGACAGATACGCAGTATTTT. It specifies CASSPTPAGIRTDTQYF.

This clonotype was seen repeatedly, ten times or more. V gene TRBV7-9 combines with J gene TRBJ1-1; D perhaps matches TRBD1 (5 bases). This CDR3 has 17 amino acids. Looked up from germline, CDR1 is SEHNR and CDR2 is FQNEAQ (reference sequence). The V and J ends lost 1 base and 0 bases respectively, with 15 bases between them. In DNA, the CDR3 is TGTGCCAGCAGCTTAGGTTGGGGGATTGGGGTGAACACTGAAGCTTTCTTT. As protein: CASSLGWGIGVNTEAFF.

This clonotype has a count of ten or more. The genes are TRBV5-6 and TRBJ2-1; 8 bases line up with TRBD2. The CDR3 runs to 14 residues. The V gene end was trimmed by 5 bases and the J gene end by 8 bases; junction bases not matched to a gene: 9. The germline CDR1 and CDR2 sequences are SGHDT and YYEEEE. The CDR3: CASRTGLGFDEQFF. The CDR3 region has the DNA TGTGCCAGCAGGACGGGACTAGGGTTCGATGAGCAGTTCTTC. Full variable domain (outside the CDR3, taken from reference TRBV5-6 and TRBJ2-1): DAGVTQSPTHLIKTRGQQVTLRCSPKSGHDTVSWYQQALGQGPQFIFQYYEEEERQRGNFPDRFSGHQFPNYSSELNVNALLLGDSALYLCASRTGLGFDEQFFGPGTRLTVL.